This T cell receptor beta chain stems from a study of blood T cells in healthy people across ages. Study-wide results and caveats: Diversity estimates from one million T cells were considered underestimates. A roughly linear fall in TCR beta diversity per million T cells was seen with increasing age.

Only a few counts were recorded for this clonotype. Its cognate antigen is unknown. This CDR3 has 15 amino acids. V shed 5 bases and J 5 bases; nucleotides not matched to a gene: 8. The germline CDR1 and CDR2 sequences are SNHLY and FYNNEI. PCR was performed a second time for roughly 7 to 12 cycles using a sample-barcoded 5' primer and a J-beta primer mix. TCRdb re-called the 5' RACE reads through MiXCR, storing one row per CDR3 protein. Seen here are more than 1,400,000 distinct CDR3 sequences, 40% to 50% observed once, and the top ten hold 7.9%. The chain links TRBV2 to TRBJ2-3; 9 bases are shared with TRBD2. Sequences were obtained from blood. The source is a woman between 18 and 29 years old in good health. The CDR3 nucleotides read TGTGCCAGCAGTTTGACTAGCGGCGTCATAGATACGCAGTATTTT. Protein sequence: CASSLTSGVIDTQYF. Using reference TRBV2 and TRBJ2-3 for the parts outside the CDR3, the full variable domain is EPEVTQTPSHQVTQMGQEVILRCVPISNHLYFYWYRQILGQKVEFLVSFYNNEISEKSEIFDDQFSVERPDGSNFTLKIRSTKLEDSAMYFCASSLTSGVIDTQYFGPGTRLTVL.